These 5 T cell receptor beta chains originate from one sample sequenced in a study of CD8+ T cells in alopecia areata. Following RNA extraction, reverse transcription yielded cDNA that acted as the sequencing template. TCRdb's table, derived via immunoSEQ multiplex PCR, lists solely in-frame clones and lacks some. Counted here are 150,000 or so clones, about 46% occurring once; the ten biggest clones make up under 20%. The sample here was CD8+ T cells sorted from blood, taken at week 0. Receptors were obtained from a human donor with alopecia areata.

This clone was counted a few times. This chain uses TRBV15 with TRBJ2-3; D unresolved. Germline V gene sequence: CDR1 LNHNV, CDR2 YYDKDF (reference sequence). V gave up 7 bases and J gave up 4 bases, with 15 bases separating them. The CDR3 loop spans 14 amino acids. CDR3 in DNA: TGTGCCACCACCCCCGTTGAGCGTCCAGATACGCAGTATTTT. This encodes CATTPVERPDTQYF.

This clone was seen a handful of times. DNA for the CDR3: TGCGCCAGCAGCCATCGTCTAGCGGGGGGATCCTACGAGCAGTACTTC. The encoded protein is CASSHRLAGGSYEQYF. V and J are TRBV4-3 and TRBJ2-7; 11 bases are shared with TRBD2. V dropped 3 bases and J dropped 1; count of bases not matched to a gene: 5. The CDR3 is made up of 16 amino acids. Germline-derived CDR1 and CDR2 are LGHNA and YSLEER.

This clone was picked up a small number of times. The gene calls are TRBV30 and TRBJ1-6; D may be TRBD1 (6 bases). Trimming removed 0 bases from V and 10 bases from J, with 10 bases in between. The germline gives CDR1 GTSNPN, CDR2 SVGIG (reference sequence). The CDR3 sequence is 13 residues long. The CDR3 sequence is CAWSVPGDSPLHF. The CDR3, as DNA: TGTGCCTGGAGTGTACCAGGGGACTCACCCCTCCACTTT.

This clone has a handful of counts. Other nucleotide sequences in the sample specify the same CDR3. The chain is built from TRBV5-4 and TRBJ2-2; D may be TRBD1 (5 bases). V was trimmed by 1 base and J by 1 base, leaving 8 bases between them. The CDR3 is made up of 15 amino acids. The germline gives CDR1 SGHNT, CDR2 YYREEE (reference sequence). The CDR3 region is CASSLKGKNTGELFF. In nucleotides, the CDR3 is TGTGCCAGCAGCTTGAAGGGGAAGAACACCGGGGAGCTGTTTTTT.

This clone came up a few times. CDR3 loop: CASNHMGELFF. CDR3 bases: TGTGCCAGTAACCACATGGGGGAGCTGTTTTTT. This chain connects TRBV5-6 to TRBJ2-2; the D is unclear. The CDR3 runs 11 residues. Trimming shortened V by 8 bases and J by 8 bases, and 10 bases separated the two germline ends. Per the germline V gene, CDR1 is SGHDT and CDR2 is YYEEEE.